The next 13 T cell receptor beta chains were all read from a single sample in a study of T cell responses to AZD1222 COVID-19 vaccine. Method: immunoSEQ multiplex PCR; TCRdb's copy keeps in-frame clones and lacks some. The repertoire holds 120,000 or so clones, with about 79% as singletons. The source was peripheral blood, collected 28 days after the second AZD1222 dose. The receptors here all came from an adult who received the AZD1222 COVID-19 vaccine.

This CDR3 is CASSYSMGERVNEQFF. CDR3 nucleotide sequence: TGTGCCAGCAGTTATAGCATGGGGGAGCGCGTTAATGAGCAGTTCTTC. The chain has TRBV6-5 and TRBJ2-1, with D perhaps assigned TRBD1 or TRBD2 (5 bases each). The CDR3 is made up of 16 amino acids. V was cut by 3 bases and J by 7 bases, with 19 bases left in between. The germline V gene encodes CDR1 MNHEY and CDR2 SVGAGI.

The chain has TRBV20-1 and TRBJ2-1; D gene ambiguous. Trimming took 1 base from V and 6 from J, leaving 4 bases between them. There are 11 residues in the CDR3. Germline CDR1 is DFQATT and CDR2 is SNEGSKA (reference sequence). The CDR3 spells CSARGGNEQFF. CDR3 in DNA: TGCAGTGCTAGAGGAGGCAATGAGCAGTTCTTC.

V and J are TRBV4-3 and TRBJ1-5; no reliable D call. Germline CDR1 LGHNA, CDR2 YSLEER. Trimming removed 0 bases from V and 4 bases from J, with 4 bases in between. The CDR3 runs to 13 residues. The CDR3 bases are TGCGCCAGCAGCCAAGACAGAAATCAGCCCCAGCATTTT. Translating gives CASSQDRNQPQHF.

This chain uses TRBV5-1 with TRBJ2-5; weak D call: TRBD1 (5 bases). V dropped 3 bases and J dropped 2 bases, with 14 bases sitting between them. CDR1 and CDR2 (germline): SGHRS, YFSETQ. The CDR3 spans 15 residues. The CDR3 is CASSSGQGTQETQYF. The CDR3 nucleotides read TGCGCCAGCAGCTCTGGCCAGGGAACACAAGAGACCCAGTACTTC.

The DNA for the CDR3 is TGTGCCAGCAGTTATGGGCGGGATACGCAGTATTTT. Translating gives CASSYGRDTQYF. The chain is built from TRBV6-5 and TRBJ2-3, with unresolved D. The V gene lost 3 bases and the J gene lost 6 bases, with 7 bases spanning the gap. Per the germline V gene, CDR1 is MNHEY and CDR2 is SVGAGI. The CDR3 spans 12 residues.

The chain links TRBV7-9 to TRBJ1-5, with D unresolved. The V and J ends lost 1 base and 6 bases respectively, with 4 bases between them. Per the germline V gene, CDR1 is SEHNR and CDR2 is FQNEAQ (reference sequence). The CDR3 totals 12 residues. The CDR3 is CASSLDTQPQHF. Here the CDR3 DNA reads TGTGCCAGCAGCTTAGATACTCAGCCCCAGCATTTT.

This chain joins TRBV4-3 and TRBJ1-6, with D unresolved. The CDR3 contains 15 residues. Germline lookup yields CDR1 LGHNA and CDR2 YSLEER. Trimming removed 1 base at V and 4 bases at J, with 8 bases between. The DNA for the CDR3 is TGCGCCAGCAGCCAAGGAGGGATATATAATTCACCCCTCCACTTT. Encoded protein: CASSQGGIYNSPLHF.

CDR3 amino acids: CASSQVSGQGAGEQYF. The DNA for the CDR3 is TGCGCCAGCAGCCAAGTCTCGGGACAGGGGGCTGGCGAGCAGTACTTC. V usage is TRBV4-3 and J usage is TRBJ2-7; 12 bases are shared with TRBD1. The CDR3 consists of 16 residues. The J segment lost 6 bases and the V segment lost 1 base, leaving 7 bases of the junction unmatched. CDR1 LGHNA and CDR2 YSLEER come from the germline V gene.

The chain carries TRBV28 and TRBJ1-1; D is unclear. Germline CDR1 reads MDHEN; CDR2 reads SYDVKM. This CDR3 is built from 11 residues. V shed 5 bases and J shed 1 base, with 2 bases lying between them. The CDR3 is CASSQNTEAFF. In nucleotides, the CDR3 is TGTGCCAGCAGTCAGAACACTGAAGCTTTCTTT.

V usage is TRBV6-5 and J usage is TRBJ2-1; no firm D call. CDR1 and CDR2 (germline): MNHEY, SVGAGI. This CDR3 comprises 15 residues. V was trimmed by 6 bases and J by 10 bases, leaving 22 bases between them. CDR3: CASSTFTAHTVEQFF. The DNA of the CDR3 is TGTGCCAGCAGCACTTTCACCGCCCACACCGTAGAGCAGTTCTTC.

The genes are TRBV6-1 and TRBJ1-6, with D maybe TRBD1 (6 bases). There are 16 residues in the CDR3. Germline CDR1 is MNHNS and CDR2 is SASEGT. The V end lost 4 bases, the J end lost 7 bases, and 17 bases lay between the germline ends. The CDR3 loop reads CASSVNPGQPNSPLHF. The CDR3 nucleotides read TGTGCCAGCAGTGTGAATCCGGGACAACCGAATTCACCCCTCCACTTT.

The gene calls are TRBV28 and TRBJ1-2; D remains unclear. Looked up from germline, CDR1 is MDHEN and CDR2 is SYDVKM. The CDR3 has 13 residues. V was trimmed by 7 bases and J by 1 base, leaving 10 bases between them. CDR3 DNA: TGTGCCAGCAAGGATGCCCATAACTATGGCTACACCTTC. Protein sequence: CASKDAHNYGYTF.

This chain's CDR3 is CASSAGALGEKLFF. In nucleotides, the CDR3 is TGTGCCAGCAGCGCCGGGGCCCTGGGTGAAAAACTGTTTTTT. The rearrangement links TRBV9 to TRBJ1-4; D possibly corresponds to TRBD1 (5 bases). Germline V CDR1 and CDR2: SGDLS, YYNGEE. The CDR3 sequence is 14 residues long. V was pared by 3 bases and J by 7 bases, with 13 bases between.